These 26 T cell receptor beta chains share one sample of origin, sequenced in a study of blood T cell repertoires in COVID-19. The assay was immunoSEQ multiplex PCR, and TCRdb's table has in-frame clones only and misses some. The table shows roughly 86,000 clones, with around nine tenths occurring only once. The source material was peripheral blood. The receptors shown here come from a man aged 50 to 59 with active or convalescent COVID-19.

CDR3 DNA: TGTGCCAGCAAAGAGTGGTTAGATACGCAGTATTTT. It translates to CASKEWLDTQYF. This sequence joins TRBV2 and TRBJ2-3; D remains unclear. Germline V gene lookup returns CDR1 SNHLY and CDR2 FYNNEI. The CDR3 length is 12 residues. V was shortened by 7 bases and J by 5 bases, with 10 bases between the two germline ends. The whole variable domain, remainder taken from reference TRBV2 and TRBJ2-3, is EPEVTQTPSHQVTQMGQEVILRCVPISNHLYFYWYRQILGQKVEFLVSFYNNEISEKSEIFDDQFSVERPDGSNFTLKIRSTKLEDSAMYFCASKEWLDTQYFGPGTRLTVL.

In DNA, the CDR3 is TGCGCCAGCGCGGTATCGGGGAACACTGAAGCTTTCTTT. Encoded protein: CASAVSGNTEAFF. The rearrangement links TRBV10-2 to TRBJ1-1; D remains unclear. The CDR3 runs to 13 residues. The germline CDR1 and CDR2 sequences are WSHSY and SAAADI. Trimming cost V 8 bases and J 1 base, with 11 bases left between them.

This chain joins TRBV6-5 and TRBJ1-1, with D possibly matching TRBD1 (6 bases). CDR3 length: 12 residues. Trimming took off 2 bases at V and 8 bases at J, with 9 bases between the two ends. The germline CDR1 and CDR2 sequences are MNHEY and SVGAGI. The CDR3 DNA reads TGTGCCAGCAGTTACACGACAGGAGAAGCTTTCTTT. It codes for CASSYTTGEAFF.

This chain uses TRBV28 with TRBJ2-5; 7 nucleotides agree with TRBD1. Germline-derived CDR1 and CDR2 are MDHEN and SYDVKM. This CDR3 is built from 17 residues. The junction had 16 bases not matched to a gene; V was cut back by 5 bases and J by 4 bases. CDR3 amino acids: CASSAGRQGKMRETQYF. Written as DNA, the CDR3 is TGTGCCAGCAGTGCCGGTCGACAGGGAAAGATGAGAGAGACCCAGTACTTC.

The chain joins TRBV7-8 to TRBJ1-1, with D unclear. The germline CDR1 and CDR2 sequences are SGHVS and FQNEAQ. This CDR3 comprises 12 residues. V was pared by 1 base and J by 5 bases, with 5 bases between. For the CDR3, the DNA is TGTGCCAGCAGCTTAGTCTCGACTGAAGCTTTCTTT. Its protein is CASSLVSTEAFF.

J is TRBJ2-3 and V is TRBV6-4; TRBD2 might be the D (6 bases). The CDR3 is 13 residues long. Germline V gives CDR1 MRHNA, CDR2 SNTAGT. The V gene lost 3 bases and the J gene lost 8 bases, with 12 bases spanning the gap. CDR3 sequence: CASSEEEGVTQYF. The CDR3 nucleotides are TGTGCCAGCAGTGAGGAGGAGGGAGTTACGCAGTATTTT.

As DNA, the CDR3 is TGTGCCAGCAGCTCCCGGGACTCCAGCTACAATGAGCAGTTCTTC. Encoded protein: CASSSRDSSYNEQFF. The chain combines TRBV7-9 with TRBJ2-1, with D possibly being TRBD2 (6 bases). The CDR3 extends over 15 amino acids. Germline V gene lookup returns CDR1 SEHNR and CDR2 FQNEAQ (reference sequence). The V and J ends lost 4 bases and 3 bases respectively, with 13 bases between them.

As DNA, the CDR3 is TGCGCCAGCAGCCAAGCACTAGCGGGGGAGTTTCGAGATACGCAGTATTTT. It yields the protein CASSQALAGEFRDTQYF. The chain couples TRBV4-3 to TRBJ2-3; 11 bases fit TRBD2. Germline V gene sequence: CDR1 LGHNA, CDR2 YSLEER. V shed 1 base, J shed 5 bases, and the junction held 8 bases outside the gene matches. The CDR3 loop spans 17 amino acids.

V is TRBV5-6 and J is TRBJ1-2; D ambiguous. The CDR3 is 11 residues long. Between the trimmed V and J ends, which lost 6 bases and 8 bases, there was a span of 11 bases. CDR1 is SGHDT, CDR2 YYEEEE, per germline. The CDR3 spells CASTRDLGYTF. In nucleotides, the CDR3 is TGTGCCAGCACCCGGGATTTGGGCTACACCTTC.

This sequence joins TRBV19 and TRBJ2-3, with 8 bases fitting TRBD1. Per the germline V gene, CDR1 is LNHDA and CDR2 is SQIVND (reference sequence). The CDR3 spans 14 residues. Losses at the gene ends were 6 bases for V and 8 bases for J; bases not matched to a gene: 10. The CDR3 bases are TGTGCCAGTAGGACAGGGGAGGCGATAGGTACGCAGTATTTT. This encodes CASRTGEAIGTQYF.

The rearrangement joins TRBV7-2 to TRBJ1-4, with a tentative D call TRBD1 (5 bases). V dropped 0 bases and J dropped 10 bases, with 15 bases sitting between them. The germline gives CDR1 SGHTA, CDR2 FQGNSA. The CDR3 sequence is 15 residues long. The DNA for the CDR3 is TGTGCCAGCAGCTTAGCAGCAAGGGGTGGAAGAAAACTGTTTTTT. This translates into CASSLAARGGRKLFF.

This CDR3 is CASTNLLGGQTYNEQFF. The CDR3 nucleotides read TGTGCCAGCACCAACCTCCTGGGGGGACAGACCTACAATGAGCAGTTCTTC. This chain links TRBV28 with TRBJ2-1; perhaps TRBD1 as D (7 bases). Trimming removed 7 bases at V and 2 bases at J, with 21 bases between. In germline, CDR1 is MDHEN, CDR2 SYDVKM. This CDR3 has 17 residues.

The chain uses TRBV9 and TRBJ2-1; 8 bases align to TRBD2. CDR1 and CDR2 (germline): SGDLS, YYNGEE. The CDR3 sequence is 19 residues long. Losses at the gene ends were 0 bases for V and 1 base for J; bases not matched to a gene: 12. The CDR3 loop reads CASSVGVAGFEVSYNEQFF. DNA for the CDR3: TGTGCCAGCAGCGTAGGAGTAGCGGGGTTTGAGGTATCCTACAATGAGCAGTTCTTC.

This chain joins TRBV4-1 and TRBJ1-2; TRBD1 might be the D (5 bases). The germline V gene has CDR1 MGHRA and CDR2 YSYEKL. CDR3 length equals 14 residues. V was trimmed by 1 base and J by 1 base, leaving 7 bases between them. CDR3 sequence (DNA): TGCGCCAGCAGCCAAGGGGGGGGTAACTATGGCTACACCTTC. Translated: CASSQGGGNYGYTF.

CDR3 sequence: CASRQTSVSTDTQYF. CDR3 coding DNA: TGTGCCAGTAGGCAAACTAGCGTGAGCACAGATACGCAGTATTTT. The rearrangement links TRBV19 to TRBJ2-3; 7 positions match TRBD2. CDR3 length: 15 amino acids. The V and J ends lost 6 bases and 0 bases, in that order; junction bases with no gene match: 6. CDR1 and CDR2 (germline): LNHDA, SQIVND (reference sequence).

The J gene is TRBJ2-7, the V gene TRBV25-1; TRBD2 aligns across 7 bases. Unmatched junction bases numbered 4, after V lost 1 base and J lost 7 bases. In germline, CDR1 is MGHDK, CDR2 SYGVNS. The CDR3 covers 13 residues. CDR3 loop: CASSEWGGDEQYF. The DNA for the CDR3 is TGTGCCAGCAGTGAATGGGGAGGGGATGAGCAGTACTTC.

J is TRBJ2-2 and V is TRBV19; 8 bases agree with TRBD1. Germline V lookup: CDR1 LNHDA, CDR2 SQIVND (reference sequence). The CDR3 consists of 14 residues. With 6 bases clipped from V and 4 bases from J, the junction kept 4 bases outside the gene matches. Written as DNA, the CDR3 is TGTGCCAGTAGGGGACAGGAGTTCACCGGGGAGCTGTTTTTT. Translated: CASRGQEFTGELFF.

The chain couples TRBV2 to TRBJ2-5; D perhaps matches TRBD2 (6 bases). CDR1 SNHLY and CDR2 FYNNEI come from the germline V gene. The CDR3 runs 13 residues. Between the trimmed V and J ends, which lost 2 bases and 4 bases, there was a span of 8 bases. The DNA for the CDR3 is TGTGCCAGCAGTGAACACGGGGGAGAGACCCAGTACTTC. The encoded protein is CASSEHGGETQYF.

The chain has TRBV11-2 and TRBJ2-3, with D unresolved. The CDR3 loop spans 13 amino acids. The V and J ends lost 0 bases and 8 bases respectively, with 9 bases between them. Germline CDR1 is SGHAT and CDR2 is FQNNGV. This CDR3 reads CASSLEPLGTQYF. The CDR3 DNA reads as TGTGCCAGCAGCTTAGAGCCCCTAGGTACGCAGTATTTT.

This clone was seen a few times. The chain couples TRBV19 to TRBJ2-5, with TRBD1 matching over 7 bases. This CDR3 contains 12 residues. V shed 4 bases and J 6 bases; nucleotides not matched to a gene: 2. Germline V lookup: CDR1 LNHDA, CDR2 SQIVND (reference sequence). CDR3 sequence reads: CASSTGGKTQYF. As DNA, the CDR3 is TGTGCCAGTAGTACAGGGGGAAAGACCCAGTACTTC.

CDR3 bases: TGTGCCAGCAGCCTCCGACGCCCCTTTGTAGACAGGGCCTATAGCAATCAGCCCCAGCATTTT. Translated, it gives CASSLRRPFVDRAYSNQPQHF. The chain recombines TRBV3-1 (or the pseudogene TRBV3-2) with TRBJ1-5; 7 positions match TRBD1. V dropped 4 bases and J dropped 0; count of bases not matched to a gene: 21. The CDR3 contains 21 residues. From germline, CDR1 is LGHDT and CDR2 YNNKEL (reference sequence).

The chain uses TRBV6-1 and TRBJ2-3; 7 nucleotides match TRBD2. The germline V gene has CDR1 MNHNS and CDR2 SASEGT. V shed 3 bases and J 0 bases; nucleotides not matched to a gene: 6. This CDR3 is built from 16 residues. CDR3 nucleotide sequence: TGTGCCAGCAGTGATCCCCCCGGGGGGAGCACAGATACGCAGTATTTT. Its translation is CASSDPPGGSTDTQYF.

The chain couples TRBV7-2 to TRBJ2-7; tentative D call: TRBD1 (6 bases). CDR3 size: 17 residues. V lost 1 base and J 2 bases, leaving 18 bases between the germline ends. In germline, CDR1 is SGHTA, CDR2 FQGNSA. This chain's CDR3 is CASSLEVSDSDTYEQYF. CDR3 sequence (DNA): TGTGCCAGCAGCTTAGAAGTGTCGGACAGCGATACCTACGAGCAGTACTTC.

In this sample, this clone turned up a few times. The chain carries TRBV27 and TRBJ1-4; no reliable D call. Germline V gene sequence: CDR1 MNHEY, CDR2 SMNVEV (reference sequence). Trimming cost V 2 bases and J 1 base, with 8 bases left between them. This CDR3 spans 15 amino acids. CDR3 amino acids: CASSLQGRTNEKLFF. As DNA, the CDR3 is TGTGCCAGCAGTTTACAAGGGAGAACTAATGAAAAACTGTTTTTT.

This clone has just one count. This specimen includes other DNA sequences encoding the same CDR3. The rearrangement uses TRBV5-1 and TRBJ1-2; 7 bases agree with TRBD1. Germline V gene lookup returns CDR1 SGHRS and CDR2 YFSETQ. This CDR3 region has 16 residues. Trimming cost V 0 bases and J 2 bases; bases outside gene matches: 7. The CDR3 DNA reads TGCGCCAGCAGCTTGGGACAGGGCAGGTTAAACTATGGCTACACCTTC. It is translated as CASSLGQGRLNYGYTF.

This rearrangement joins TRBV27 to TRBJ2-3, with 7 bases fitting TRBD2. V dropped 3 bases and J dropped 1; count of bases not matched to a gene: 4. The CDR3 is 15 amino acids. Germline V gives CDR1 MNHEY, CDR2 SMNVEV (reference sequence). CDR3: CASSFSGDGTDTQYF. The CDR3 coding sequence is TGTGCCAGCAGTTTCAGCGGGGACGGCACAGATACGCAGTATTTT.